These T cell receptor beta chains were read from a single sample in a study of tumor-infiltrating lymphocytes in oesophageal squamous cell carcinoma. TCRdb re-derived calls from the PCR reads in MiXCR, one entry per CDR3 protein. The sample includes 20,000 to 25,000 distinct CDR3 sequences, about 34% of them seen just once. The source material was esophageal tumor tissue. Receptors were obtained from a male donor with esophageal squamous cell carcinoma. CDR3s include the opening cysteine and the closing phenylalanine or tryptophan. Rows may omit the clone size; those that give it use once, few, many or a size class.

j_call	v_call	clone_size	cdr3_aa
TRBJ2-3	TRBV9	NA	CASSVGTVSTDTQYF
TRBJ1-5	TRBV19	many	CASSTQGGNQPQHF
TRBJ2-3	TRBV5-1	many	CASSWTSEYPTDTQYF
TRBJ1-1	TRBV12-3/TRBV12-4	many	CASSPTGNTEAFF
NA	TRBV7-2	NA	CASSLERESHEQYF
TRBJ1-2	TRBV28	many	CASSSGGRGYGYTF
TRBJ2-1	TRBV28	NA	CASSLPSEGGYNEQFF
TRBJ2-6	TRBV12-3/TRBV12-4	medium-sized	CASSDKESSGANVLTF
TRBJ2-3	TRBV27	few	CASRGLAGGYTGELYF
TRBJ2-7	TRBV7-2	medium-sized	CASSFGTSGISYEQYF
TRBJ1-1	TRBV28	many	CASDRGRGAFF
TRBJ2-1	TRBV28	many	CASSFPRALSSGGYNEQFF
TRBJ1-1	TRBV7-3	medium-sized	CASSSTGGVGEAFF
TRBJ2-6	TRBV6-1	medium-sized	CASSELAGANVLTF
NA	TRBV7-2	NA	CASSYKREGRYEQYF
TRBJ1-2	TRBV28	many	CASTFIGTVNFYGYTF
NA	TRBV7-3	NA	CASSSEPGRAQYF
TRBJ2-7	TRBV6-1	NA	CASSEVLVGHYEQYF
TRBJ1-2	TRBV9	NA	CASSATGSFNYGYTF
TRBJ1-2	TRBV7-9	many	CASSPGQGIGGYTF
TRBJ2-5	TRBV7-2	many	CASSLGQDEETQYF
TRBJ2-3	TRBV3-1	NA	CASSEAGAGDPKF
TRBJ2-3	TRBV28	NA	CASSLTSGVGDTQYF
TRBJ2-6	TRBV20-1	few	CSASQSSGANVLTF
TRBJ1-1	TRBV5-4	many	CASSLGLVAFF
TRBJ2-3	TRBV5-1	NA	CASSFSATADTQYF
TRBJ2-3	TRBV7-3	NA	CASSVRASSTDTQYF
TRBJ2-5	TRBV7-2	many	CASSLTSIEQYF
TRBJ2-3	TRBV7-6	NA	CASSPTGGTDTQYF
NA	TRBV28	NA	CASSPYPGQGVEQYF
TRBJ2-2	TRBV7-8	NA	CASSLVVPGLGELFF
NA	TRBV2	NA	CASSLGLPGQGILNEQFF
TRBJ1-6	TRBV6-6	many	CASSYVQGALHF
TRBJ2-1	TRBV27	NA	CASSFAPGDSPFF
TRBJ1-5	TRBV6-6	many	CASSYRKGGGQPQHF
TRBJ2-1	TRBV11-2	many	CASSKGGLYNNEQFF
TRBJ2-7	TRBV30	once	CAAAGGYEQYF
TRBJ1-3	TRBV19	few	CASSIGTSGNTIYF
TRBJ2-1	TRBV12-3/TRBV12-4	medium-sized	CASSLARLAGGNEQFF
TRBJ2-7	TRBV7-3	medium-sized	CASSLRAQEPSYEQYF
NA	TRBV6-6	NA	CASRRDSIYEQYF
TRBJ2-7	TRBV12-3/TRBV12-4	medium-sized	CASSPGLHYEQYF
TRBJ2-7	TRBV7-9	medium-sized	CASSLLGKQYF
TRBJ1-1	TRBV7-3	NA	CASSSDGNTEAFF
TRBJ1-5	TRBV28	NA	CASRKGQVLNQPQHF